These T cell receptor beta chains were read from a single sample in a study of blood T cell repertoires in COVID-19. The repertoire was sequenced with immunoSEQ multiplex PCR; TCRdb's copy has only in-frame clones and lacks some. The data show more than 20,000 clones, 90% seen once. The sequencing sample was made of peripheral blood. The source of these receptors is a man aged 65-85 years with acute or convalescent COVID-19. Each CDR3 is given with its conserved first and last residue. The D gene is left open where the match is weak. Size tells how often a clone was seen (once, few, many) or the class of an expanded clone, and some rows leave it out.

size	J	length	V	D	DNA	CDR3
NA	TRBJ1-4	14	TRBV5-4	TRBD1	TGTGCCAGCAGCCCACAGGGGGCTCTTGAAAAACTGTTTTTT	CASSPQGALEKLFF
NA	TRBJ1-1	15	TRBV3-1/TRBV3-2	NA	TGTGCCAGCAGCCCAGATCCCGAGGGAAGTGTTGAAGCTTTCTTT	CASSPDPEGSVEAFF
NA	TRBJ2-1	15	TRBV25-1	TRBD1	TGTGCCAGCAGAGCCGGGACAGGGGAAGGGAATGAGCAGTTCTTC	CASRAGTGEGNEQFF
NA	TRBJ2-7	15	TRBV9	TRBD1	TGTGCCAGCAGCGTCGGACAGGGGGGAGCCTACGAGCAGTACTTC	CASSVGQGGAYEQYF
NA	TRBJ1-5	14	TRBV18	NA	TGTGCCAGCTCGACAGCGGGGGGCAATCAGCCCCAGCATTTT	CASSTAGGNQPQHF
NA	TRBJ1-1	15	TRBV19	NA	TGTGCCAGTAGTCTGGGTCAGGGGCCTAGAACTGAAGCTTTCTTT	CASSLGQGPRTEAFF
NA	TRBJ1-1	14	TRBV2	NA	TGTGCCAGCAGTGTTGTCAGATTGAACACTGAAGCTTTCTTT	CASSVVRLNTEAFF
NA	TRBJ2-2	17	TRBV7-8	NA	TGTGCCAGCAGCTTAGATGCAGGGGTCGATTACACCGGGGAGCTGTTTTTT	CASSLDAGVDYTGELFF
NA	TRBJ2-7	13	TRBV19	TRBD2	TGTGCCAGTAGTATGCGGCTAGCGGGAGAGGCGTACTTC	CASSMRLAGEAYF
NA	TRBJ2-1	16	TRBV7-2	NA	TGTGCCAGCAGCCAAAATCAGGGACTGATTCTCAATGAGCAGTTCTTC	CASSQNQGLILNEQFF
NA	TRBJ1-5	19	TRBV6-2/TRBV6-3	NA	TGTGCCAGCAGTTACATCCGGGGGGCAGGCCGGGGGCTGAATCAGCCCCAGCATTTT	CASSYIRGAGRGLNQPQHF
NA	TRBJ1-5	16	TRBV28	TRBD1	TGTGCCAGCAGTCTAACAGGGGGCCGCAACAATCAGCCCCAGCATTTT	CASSLTGGRNNQPQHF
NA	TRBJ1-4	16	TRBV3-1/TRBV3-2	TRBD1	TGTGCCAGTGCATTGCGGACAGGGACAACTAATGAAAAACTGTTTTTT	CASALRTGTTNEKLFF
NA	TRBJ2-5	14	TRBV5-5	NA	TGTGCCAGCAGCATAAAGGGGCCAGGCGAGACCCAGTACTTC	CASSIKGPGETQYF
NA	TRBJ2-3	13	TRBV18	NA	TGTGCCAGCTCCCTCGACGGGACAGATACGCAGTATTTT	CASSLDGTDTQYF
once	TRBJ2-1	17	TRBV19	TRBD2	TGTGCCAGTAGTGCGTCGTCCGGGACTAGCGGGATAGATGAGCAGTTCTTC	CASSASSGTSGIDEQFF
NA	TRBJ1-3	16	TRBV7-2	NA	TGTGCCAGCAGCTCCCTCCCACAGGGAACCGGAAACACCATATATTTT	CASSSLPQGTGNTIYF
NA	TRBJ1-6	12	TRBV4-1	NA	TGCGCCAGCAGCCAAGGAGCGTCACCCCTCCACTTT	CASSQGASPLHF
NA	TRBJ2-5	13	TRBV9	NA	TGTGCCAGCAGCGTAGTCCCGGGGGAGACCCAGTACTTC	CASSVVPGETQYF
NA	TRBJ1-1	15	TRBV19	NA	TGTGCCAGTAGTATAGATTTACAGCTGAACACTGAAGCTTTCTTT	CASSIDLQLNTEAFF
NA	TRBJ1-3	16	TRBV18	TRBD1	TGTGCCAGCTCAGCCCTACCCCCAGGGGGCGAAAACACCATATATTTT	CASSALPPGGENTIYF
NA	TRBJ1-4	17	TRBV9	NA	TGTGCCAGCAGCGGAGGAACGGGGTCTGCAACTAATGAAAAACTGTTTTTT	CASSGGTGSATNEKLFF
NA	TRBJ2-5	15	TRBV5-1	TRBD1	TGCGCCAGCAGCCCGGGACAGGGGGCATCGGAGACCCAGTACTTC	CASSPGQGASETQYF
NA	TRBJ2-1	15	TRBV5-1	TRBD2	TGCGCCAGCAGCTTGGACCCGGGACTAGCGGGTGAGCAGTTCTTC	CASSLDPGLAGEQFF
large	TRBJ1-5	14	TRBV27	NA	TGTGCCAGCAGTCCATCCTATAGCAATCAGCCCCAGCATTTT	CASSPSYSNQPQHF
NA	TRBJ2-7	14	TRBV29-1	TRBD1	TGCAGCGTTGAAGCTCGGGCAGGGGGCTACGAGCAGTACTTC	CSVEARAGGYEQYF
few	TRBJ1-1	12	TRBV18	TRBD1	TGTGCCAGCTCACCGAACAGGGGGCAAGCTTTCTTT	CASSPNRGQAFF
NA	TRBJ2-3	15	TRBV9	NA	TGTGCCAGCAGCCCCCGGACTCCGGGCACAGATACGCAGTATTTT	CASSPRTPGTDTQYF
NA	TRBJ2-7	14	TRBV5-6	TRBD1	TGTGCCAGCAGCTGGACAGGGCCCTCCTACGAGCAGTACTTC	CASSWTGPSYEQYF
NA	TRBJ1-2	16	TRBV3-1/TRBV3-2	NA	TGTGCCAGCAGCCCTCCCTCGAACCAGGGGAACTATGGCTACACCTTC	CASSPPSNQGNYGYTF
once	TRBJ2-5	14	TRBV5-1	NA	TGCGCCAGCAGCTTACAGACAGATCAAGAGACCCAGTACTTC	CASSLQTDQETQYF
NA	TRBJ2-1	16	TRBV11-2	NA	TGTGCCAGCAGCTTAGCTATGGGGGCATCAGCGAATGAGCAGTTCTTC	CASSLAMGASANEQFF
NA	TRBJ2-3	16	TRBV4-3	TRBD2	TGCGCCAGCAGCCTCCTAGGACTAGGTTTGACAGATACGCAGTATTTT	CASSLLGLGLTDTQYF
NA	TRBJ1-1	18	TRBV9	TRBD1	TGTGCCAGCAGCGTCGCCGACAGGGGGCGAAAGTTGAACACTGAAGCTTTCTTT	CASSVADRGRKLNTEAFF
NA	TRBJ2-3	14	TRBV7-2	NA	TGTGCCAGCAGCCTTACTATCCACACAGATACGCAGTATTTT	CASSLTIHTDTQYF
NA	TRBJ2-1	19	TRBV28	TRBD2	TGTGCCAGCAGTTCCGGCTGGTTACGGGAGGGGATTCCATACAATGAGCAGTTCTTC	CASSSGWLREGIPYNEQFF